One TCR beta chain is described in this entry. Its antigen is not known. This sample stems from a study of T cell responses to AZD1222 COVID-19 vaccine. Looking at the study overall: Analyses pooled second doses at about 4 or about 12 weeks. Study results and caveats: AZD1222 recipients seropositive at baseline numbered only five to seven. The sample set comprised mostly white British donors with more females, and clonal diversity was possibly underestimated.

There are 13 residues in the CDR3. CDR1 is SGHVS, CDR2 FQNEAQ, per germline. The V end lost 7 bases, the J end lost 2 bases, and 9 bases lay between the germline ends. Profiling relied on immunoSEQ multiplex PCR, and the TCRdb table lists in-frame clones only, not all of them. The sample yields roughly 150,000 clones, 85% to 95% seen once. The chain combines TRBV7-8 with TRBJ1-5; D gene unclear. The source material was peripheral blood, sampled on day 0 of AZD1222 vaccination. This clonotype was sampled from an adult in good health. CDR3 residues: CASKNLGNQPQHF. CDR3 nucleotide sequence: TGTGCCAGCAAAAACTTGGGCAATCAGCCCCAGCATTTT.